A selection of T cell receptor beta chains follows, all from one sample in a study of T cell changes during pregnancy in multiple sclerosis. Generated by immunoSEQ multiplex PCR, the TCRdb table keeps only in-frame clones and is missing some. The sample consists of 30,000 to 40,000 clones, around 87% of them appearing once. The source was CD4+ T cells from peripheral blood mononuclear cells, collected in the second trimester of pregnancy. Receptor source: a female donor with multiple sclerosis, enrolled in a pregnancy study. The CDR3 runs from the conserved cysteine through the conserved F or W. A D gene is named only where the DNA matches it firmly. Rows give clone size only sometimes, using once, few, many, or a class for an expanded clone.

cdr3_nt: TGTGCCAGCTCACAGTCCGGTGGGGAGCTGTTTTTT
cdr3_aa: CASSQSGGELFF
v_call: TRBV18
clone_size: NA
d_call: NA
j_call: TRBJ2-2

cdr3_nt: TGTGCCAGCAGTCAGGGACTCAGGGAGCAGTACTTC
cdr3_aa: CASSQGLREQYF
v_call: TRBV6-5
clone_size: NA
d_call: NA
j_call: TRBJ2-7

cdr3_nt: TGTGCCAGCAGCTTAGCGGGGGCCGGTGAAAAACTGTTTTTT
cdr3_aa: CASSLAGAGEKLFF
v_call: TRBV7-2
clone_size: NA
d_call: NA
j_call: TRBJ1-4

cdr3_nt: TGTGCCACCAGCAGAGTAGGGACTCGCTCCTACGAGCAGTACTTC
cdr3_aa: CATSRVGTRSYEQYF
v_call: TRBV15
clone_size: once
d_call: NA
j_call: TRBJ2-7

cdr3_nt: TGTGCCAGCTCACCAGAGGGATGGAACACTGAAGCTTTCTTT
cdr3_aa: CASSPEGWNTEAFF
v_call: TRBV18
clone_size: NA
d_call: NA
j_call: TRBJ1-1

cdr3_nt: TGTGCCAGCAGCGTTTCCAGCGGGGTCAGCGATGAGCAGTTCTTC
cdr3_aa: CASSVSSGVSDEQFF
v_call: TRBV9
clone_size: NA
d_call: TRBD2
j_call: TRBJ2-1

cdr3_nt: TGTGCCAGCAGTACGGGGTTTGGCAATCAGCCCCAGCATTTT
cdr3_aa: CASSTGFGNQPQHF
v_call: TRBV6-1
clone_size: once
d_call: NA
j_call: TRBJ1-5

cdr3_nt: TGCAGTGCTGGGGGGGGTGGCGGCTACACCTTC
cdr3_aa: CSAGGGGGYTF
v_call: TRBV20-1
clone_size: NA
d_call: NA
j_call: TRBJ1-2

cdr3_nt: TGCAGCGTTAAAACACCGGGACAGGGTACCGGGGAGCTGTTTTTT
cdr3_aa: CSVKTPGQGTGELFF
v_call: TRBV29-1
clone_size: once
d_call: TRBD1
j_call: TRBJ2-2

cdr3_nt: TGTGCCACCAGCAGAGGGGCAGGAGGTTTTATGAACACTGAAGCTTTCTTT
cdr3_aa: CATSRGAGGFMNTEAFF
v_call: TRBV15
clone_size: NA
d_call: NA
j_call: TRBJ1-1

cdr3_nt: TGTGCCAGCATCCAGACACCTGGAAACACCATATATTTT
cdr3_aa: CASIQTPGNTIYF
v_call: TRBV7-9
clone_size: NA
d_call: NA
j_call: TRBJ1-3

cdr3_nt: TGTGCCAGCAGCTTGGAGGAGAATCAGCCCCAGCATTTT
cdr3_aa: CASSLEENQPQHF
v_call: TRBV7-9
clone_size: few
d_call: NA
j_call: TRBJ1-5

cdr3_nt: TGTGCCAGTAAGTGGGACAGCACTTCGAACACTGAAGCTTTCTTT
cdr3_aa: CASKWDSTSNTEAFF
v_call: TRBV19
clone_size: NA
d_call: TRBD1
j_call: TRBJ1-1

cdr3_nt: TGTGCCAGCCGTACTAGCTCTGCAGATACGCAGTATTTT
cdr3_aa: CASRTSSADTQYF
v_call: TRBV6-1
clone_size: NA
d_call: NA
j_call: TRBJ2-3

cdr3_nt: TGTGCCAGCAGTGCCAGTGACAGACTCTCCTACGAGCAGTACTTC
cdr3_aa: CASSASDRLSYEQYF
v_call: TRBV6-6
clone_size: NA
d_call: NA
j_call: TRBJ2-7

cdr3_nt: TGCGCCAGCAGCTTCCGACTAGCGGGGACAGATACGCAGTATTTT
cdr3_aa: CASSFRLAGTDTQYF
v_call: TRBV5-1
clone_size: once
d_call: TRBD2
j_call: TRBJ2-3

cdr3_nt: TGTGCCAGCAGCTTAGGACTAGCGGAAGGGAATGAGCAGTTCTTC
cdr3_aa: CASSLGLAEGNEQFF
v_call: TRBV11-2
clone_size: NA
d_call: TRBD2
j_call: TRBJ2-1

cdr3_nt: TGTGCCAGCGAGGGAGGGAAAAAAGTCAATCAGCCCCAGCATTTT
cdr3_aa: CASEGGKKVNQPQHF
v_call: TRBV6-1
clone_size: NA
d_call: NA
j_call: TRBJ1-5

cdr3_nt: TGTGCCAGTAGGGACGGGGGGAGCTCCTACGAGCAGTACTTC
cdr3_aa: CASRDGGSSYEQYF
v_call: TRBV19
clone_size: NA
d_call: TRBD2
j_call: TRBJ2-7

cdr3_nt: TGTGCCAGCAGACGGACAGCGCCACTTCAGCCCCAGCATTTT
cdr3_aa: CASRRTAPLQPQHF
v_call: TRBV2
clone_size: NA
d_call: NA
j_call: TRBJ1-5

cdr3_nt: TGTGCCAGCAGCTTATCGTCGGGAGGAGGCTATCATGAGCAGTTCTTC
cdr3_aa: CASSLSSGGGYHEQFF
v_call: TRBV11-3
clone_size: NA
d_call: TRBD2
j_call: TRBJ2-1

cdr3_nt: TGTGCCTGGAGTGTACGACAGCGTCAAGGCTACACCTTC
cdr3_aa: CAWSVRQRQGYTF
v_call: TRBV30
clone_size: NA
d_call: NA
j_call: TRBJ1-2

cdr3_nt: TGTGCCAGCAGTTTGTATGGGCTACAGGGCACCTACGAGCAGTACTTC
cdr3_aa: CASSLYGLQGTYEQYF
v_call: TRBV27
clone_size: NA
d_call: NA
j_call: TRBJ2-7

cdr3_nt: TGTGCTAGCAGCTTAGCAGCGGGAAATGAGCAGTTCTTC
cdr3_aa: CASSLAAGNEQFF
v_call: TRBV7-7
clone_size: few
d_call: TRBD2
j_call: TRBJ2-1

cdr3_nt: TGTGCCAGCAGCTCCTCGCGACAGAACGCTCTGGGGGGCACCATATATTTT
cdr3_aa: CASSSSRQNALGGTIYF
v_call: TRBV7-2
clone_size: NA
d_call: NA
j_call: TRBJ1-3

cdr3_nt: TGTGCCAGCTCACCGGGGACAGGGAATGGCTACACCTTC
cdr3_aa: CASSPGTGNGYTF
v_call: TRBV18
clone_size: NA
d_call: TRBD1
j_call: TRBJ1-2

cdr3_nt: TGCGCCAGCAGCCGATTCGGGACAGGGACAGGGGCCAACGTCCTGACTTTC
cdr3_aa: CASSRFGTGTGANVLTF
v_call: TRBV4-3
clone_size: NA
d_call: TRBD1
j_call: TRBJ2-6

cdr3_nt: TGTGCCAGCAGTTACTCTGGCGGGAGGATTTACAATGAGCAGTTCTTC
cdr3_aa: CASSYSGGRIYNEQFF
v_call: TRBV6-5
clone_size: NA
d_call: TRBD2
j_call: TRBJ2-1

cdr3_nt: TGTGCCAGCAGAGTCGGACAGGGGGGAATTGGCAATGAGCAGTTCTTC
cdr3_aa: CASRVGQGGIGNEQFF
v_call: TRBV6-6
clone_size: NA
d_call: TRBD1
j_call: TRBJ2-1

cdr3_nt: TGCGCCAGCAGCCAGGTTCCTAGCGGGAGGGCTATCGGGGAGCTGTTTTTT
cdr3_aa: CASSQVPSGRAIGELFF
v_call: TRBV4-3
clone_size: NA
d_call: TRBD2
j_call: TRBJ2-2

cdr3_nt: TGTGCCAGCAGCCCCGGACAGCACACAGGTTCCTACGAGCAGTACTTC
cdr3_aa: CASSPGQHTGSYEQYF
v_call: TRBV7-9
clone_size: NA
d_call: NA
j_call: TRBJ2-7

cdr3_nt: TGTGCCAGCAGCTTAATGCTTAGCTTGAACACAGATACGCAGTATTTT
cdr3_aa: CASSLMLSLNTDTQYF
v_call: TRBV7-3
clone_size: NA
d_call: NA
j_call: TRBJ2-3

cdr3_nt: TGTGCCAGCAGTGGGGACAGGGTGCAGCCCCAGCATTTT
cdr3_aa: CASSGDRVQPQHF
v_call: TRBV6-6
clone_size: NA
d_call: TRBD1
j_call: TRBJ1-5

cdr3_nt: TGTGCCAGCAGACTAGCGGGAGGAGGCTCCTACAATGAGCAGTTCTTC
cdr3_aa: CASRLAGGGSYNEQFF
v_call: TRBV19
clone_size: NA
d_call: TRBD2
j_call: TRBJ2-1

cdr3_nt: TGTGCCAGCAGCGTTCACCGGGACAGAAACAATGAGCAGTTCTTC
cdr3_aa: CASSVHRDRNNEQFF
v_call: TRBV7-9
clone_size: once
d_call: TRBD1
j_call: TRBJ2-1

cdr3_nt: TGTGCCAGCAGTGAAGGTTGGTCTAGCGGAAAACTATACAATGAGCAGTTCTTC
cdr3_aa: CASSEGWSSGKLYNEQFF
v_call: TRBV6-1
clone_size: NA
d_call: TRBD2
j_call: TRBJ2-1

cdr3_nt: TGTGCCAGCAGCAACCTGTCCAAGCGGGAGGGCCCCCACGAGCAGTACTTC
cdr3_aa: CASSNLSKREGPHEQYF
v_call: TRBV21-1
clone_size: NA
d_call: NA
j_call: TRBJ2-7

cdr3_nt: TGCGCCAGCAGCTTGGTAAACTTTAACACTGAAGCTTTCTTT
cdr3_aa: CASSLVNFNTEAFF
v_call: TRBV5-1
clone_size: NA
d_call: NA
j_call: TRBJ1-1

cdr3_nt: TGTGCCAGCAGCTTATCTAGCTGGAGCTCCTACAATGAGCAGTTCTTC
cdr3_aa: CASSLSSWSSYNEQFF
v_call: TRBV7-9
clone_size: NA
d_call: NA
j_call: TRBJ2-1